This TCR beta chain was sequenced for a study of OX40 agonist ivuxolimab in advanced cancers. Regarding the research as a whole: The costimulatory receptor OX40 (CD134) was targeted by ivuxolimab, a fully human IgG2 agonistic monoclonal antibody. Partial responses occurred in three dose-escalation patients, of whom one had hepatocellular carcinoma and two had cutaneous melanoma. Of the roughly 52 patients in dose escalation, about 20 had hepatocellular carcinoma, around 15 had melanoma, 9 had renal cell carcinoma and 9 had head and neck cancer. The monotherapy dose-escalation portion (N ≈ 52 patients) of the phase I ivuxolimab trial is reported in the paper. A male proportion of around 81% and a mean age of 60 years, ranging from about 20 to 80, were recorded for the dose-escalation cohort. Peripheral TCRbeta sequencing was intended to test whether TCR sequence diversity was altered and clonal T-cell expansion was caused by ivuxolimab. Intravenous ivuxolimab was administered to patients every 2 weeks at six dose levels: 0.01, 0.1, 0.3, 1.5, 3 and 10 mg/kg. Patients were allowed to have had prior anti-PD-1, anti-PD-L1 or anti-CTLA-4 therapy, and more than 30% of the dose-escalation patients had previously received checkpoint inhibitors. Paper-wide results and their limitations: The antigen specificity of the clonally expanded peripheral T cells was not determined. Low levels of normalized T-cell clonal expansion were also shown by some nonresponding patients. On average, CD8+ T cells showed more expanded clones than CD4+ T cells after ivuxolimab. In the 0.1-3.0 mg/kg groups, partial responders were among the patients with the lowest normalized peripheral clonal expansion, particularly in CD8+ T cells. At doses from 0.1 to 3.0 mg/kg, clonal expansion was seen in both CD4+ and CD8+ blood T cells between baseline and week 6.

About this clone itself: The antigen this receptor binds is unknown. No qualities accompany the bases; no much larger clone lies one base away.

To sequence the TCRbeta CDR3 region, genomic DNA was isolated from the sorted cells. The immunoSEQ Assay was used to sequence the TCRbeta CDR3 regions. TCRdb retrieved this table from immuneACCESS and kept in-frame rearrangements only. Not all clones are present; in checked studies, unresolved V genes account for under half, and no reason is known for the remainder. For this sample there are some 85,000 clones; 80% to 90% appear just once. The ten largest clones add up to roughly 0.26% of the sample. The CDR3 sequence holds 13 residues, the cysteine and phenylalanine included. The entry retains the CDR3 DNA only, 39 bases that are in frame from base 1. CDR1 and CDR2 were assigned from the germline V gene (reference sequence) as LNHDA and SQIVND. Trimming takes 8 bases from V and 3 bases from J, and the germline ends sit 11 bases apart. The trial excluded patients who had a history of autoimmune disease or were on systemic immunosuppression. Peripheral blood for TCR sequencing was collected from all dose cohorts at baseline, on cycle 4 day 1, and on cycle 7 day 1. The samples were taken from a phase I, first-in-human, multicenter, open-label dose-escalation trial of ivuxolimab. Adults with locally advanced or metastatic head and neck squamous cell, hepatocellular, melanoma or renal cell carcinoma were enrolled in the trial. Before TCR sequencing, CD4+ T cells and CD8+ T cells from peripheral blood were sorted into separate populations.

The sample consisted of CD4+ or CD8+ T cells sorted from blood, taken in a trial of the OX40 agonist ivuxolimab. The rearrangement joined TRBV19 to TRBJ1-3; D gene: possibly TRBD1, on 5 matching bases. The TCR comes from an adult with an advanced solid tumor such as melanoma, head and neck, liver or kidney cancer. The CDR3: CASGTGSGNTIYF. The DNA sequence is TGTGCCAGTGGGACCGGGAGTGGAAACACCATATATTTT.